The 23 T cell receptor beta chains below all came from one sample that was sequenced in a study of cytotoxic CD8 clonotypes in ibrutinib-treated CLL. Libraries were prepared by immunoSEQ multiplex PCR; TCRdb keeps only in-frame clonotypes and omits some of them. The sample has 250,000 or so clones, 70% seen once. The input for sequencing was PBMCs, taken after 24 months of ibrutinib treatment. The receptors derive from a human donor with chronic lymphocytic leukemia.

J is TRBJ1-4 and V is TRBV7-9; unclear D gene. Trimming cost V 5 bases and J 8 bases, with 15 bases left between them. Germline V lookup: CDR1 SEHNR, CDR2 FQNEAQ (reference sequence). The CDR3 extends over 14 amino acids. The CDR3 sequence: CASSPPSGGEKLFF. The CDR3 bases are TGTGCCAGCAGCCCACCCTCGGGAGGGGAAAAACTGTTTTTT.

This chain uses TRBV11-2 with TRBJ1-5; D gene ambiguous. The CDR3 has 13 residues. V dropped 4 bases and J dropped 4 bases, with 8 bases sitting between them. Germline assignment: CDR1 SGHAT and CDR2 FQNNGV. CDR3 region: CASSSTENQPQHF. The CDR3 DNA reads as TGTGCCAGCAGCTCGACGGAGAATCAGCCCCAGCATTTT.

This clone has ten or more counts. This chain uses TRBV28 with TRBJ2-7, with D unclear. The ends were cut back, 2 bases at V and 2 bases at J, with 4 bases in the middle. The CDR3 covers 12 residues. Germline V gene sequence: CDR1 MDHEN, CDR2 SYDVKM. CDR3 DNA sequence: TGTGCCAGCAGTTTAGAGACCTACGAGCAGTACTTC. Protein product: CASSLETYEQYF.

The genes are TRBV7-9 and TRBJ2-7, with D unresolved. The V end was cut by 2 bases, the J end by 0 bases, with 8 bases between. The CDR3 contains 14 residues. The germline V gene encodes CDR1 SEHNR and CDR2 FQNEAQ (reference sequence). The CDR3 reads CASSLLADSYEQYF. Written as DNA, the CDR3 is TGTGCCAGCAGCTTACTCGCAGACTCCTACGAGCAGTACTTC.

The CDR3 nucleotides are TGTGCCAGCAGCCCCCTTCTCGGGACAGGGGGCGGGAACACCATATATTTT. Protein: CASSPLLGTGGGNTIYF. The genes are TRBV6-4 and TRBJ1-3; 12 bases align to TRBD1. Germline values: CDR1 MRHNA, CDR2 SNTAGT. The J segment lost 7 bases and the V segment lost 6 bases, leaving 13 bases of the junction unmatched. The CDR3 loop spans 17 amino acids.

This clone turned up a few times. V is TRBV9 and J is TRBJ1-2; D remains unclear. CDR3 size: 12 residues. Germline V lookup: CDR1 SGDLS, CDR2 YYNGEE. With 0 bases removed from V and 10 bases from J, the gap between germline ends came to 10 bases. CDR3: CASSVVEGAYTF. The CDR3 DNA sequence: TGTGCCAGCAGCGTAGTAGAGGGCGCCTACACCTTC.

V usage is TRBV15 and J usage is TRBJ2-3; D remains ambiguous. Germline V gene lookup returns CDR1 LNHNV and CDR2 YYDKDF (reference sequence). V lost 1 base and J 1 base, leaving 6 bases between the germline ends. The CDR3 totals 14 residues. The CDR3 loop reads CATSRVSGTDTQYF. DNA of the CDR3: TGTGCCACCAGCAGAGTATCGGGCACAGATACGCAGTATTTT.

The chain combines TRBV5-8 with TRBJ2-7; D unclear. The CDR3 contains 13 residues. V lost 4 bases and J lost 7, with 15 bases in between. Germline loops: CDR1 SGHTS, CDR2 YDEGEE. CDR3 protein: CASSIKPGSEQYF. The CDR3 DNA is TGTGCCAGCAGCATAAAACCGGGTTCGGAGCAGTACTTC. Filled out from reference TRBV5-8 and TRBJ2-7, the complete variable domain reads EAGVTQSPTHLIKTRGQQATLRCSPISGHTSVYWYQQALGLGLQFLLWYDEGEERNRGNFPPRFSGRQFPNYSSELNVNALELEDSALYLCASSIKPGSEQYFGPGTRLTVT.

J is TRBJ2-7 and V is TRBV27; 7 nucleotides line up with TRBD2. The germline CDR1 and CDR2 sequences are MNHEY and SMNVEV (reference sequence). The CDR3 runs to 14 residues. J was trimmed by 0 bases and V by 5 bases; bases with no gene match: 4. The CDR3 loop is CASSLKRGSYEQYF. The CDR3 bases are TGTGCCAGCAGTCTGAAGCGGGGCTCCTACGAGCAGTACTTC.

V is TRBV7-2 and J is TRBJ2-7; the D gene is possibly TRBD1 (6 bases). In germline, CDR1 is SGHTA, CDR2 FQGNSA. Trimming cost V 3 bases and J 6 bases, with 18 bases left between them. The CDR3 is 15 amino acids. CDR3 protein: CASSLAGTIGLEQYF. The CDR3 DNA reads as TGTGCCAGCAGCTTGGCAGGGACAATTGGCCTCGAGCAGTACTTC.

This clone has a handful of counts. This rearrangement joins TRBV6-1 to TRBJ1-2; 7 bases match TRBD1. The CDR3 is made up of 14 amino acids. Trimming at V came to 6 bases and at J to 3 bases, leaving 7 bases not matched to a gene. Germline CDR1 and CDR2: MNHNS and SASEGT. As DNA, the CDR3 is TGTGCCAGCAGGATTGACAGGGAAGACTATGGCTACACCTTC. The encoded protein is CASRIDREDYGYTF.

The V and J genes are TRBV5-1 and TRBJ2-2; no clear D. CDR1 and CDR2 (germline): SGHRS, YFSETQ. The CDR3 is 14 amino acids. V was clipped by 4 bases and J by 7 bases, with 14 bases between them. DNA of the CDR3: TGCGCCAGCAGCGTTCCCACCGGTGGCGGGGAGCTGTTTTTT. Translation gives CASSVPTGGGELFF. The whole variable domain, remainder taken from reference TRBV5-1 and TRBJ2-2, is KAGVTQTPRYLIKTRGQQVTLSCSPISGHRSVSWYQQTPGQGLQFLFEYFSETQRNKGNFPGRFSGRQFSNSRSEMNVSTLELGDSALYLCASSVPTGGGELFFGEGSRLTVL.

The chain carries TRBV2 and TRBJ1-2, with TRBD1 as a possible D gene (5 bases). The germline V gene has CDR1 SNHLY and CDR2 FYNNEI. This CDR3 region has 14 residues. Trimming cost V 1 base and J 7 bases, with 13 bases left between them. CDR3 sequence: CASSEEGRVSGYTF. The CDR3 nucleotides read TGTGCCAGCAGTGAAGAGGGGCGGGTGAGTGGCTACACCTTC.

The CDR3 coding sequence is TGTGCCAGCAGCTTGGTTTTGTTTTCGAGCTCCTACAATGAGCAGTTCTTC. It codes for CASSLVLFSSSYNEQFF. The chain joins TRBV5-8 to TRBJ2-1; D remains ambiguous. Deletions cut 0 bases from V and 0 bases from J, with 13 bases between. The CDR3 is made up of 17 amino acids. Germline CDR1 and CDR2: SGHTS and YDEGEE.

The chain has TRBV30 and TRBJ2-2; the D is unclear. The germline V gene has CDR1 GTSNPN and CDR2 SVGIG (reference sequence). This CDR3 comprises 13 residues. Deletions cut 1 base from V and 9 bases from J, with 12 bases between. The CDR3 nucleotides read TGTGCCTGGAGTGGCAAACCCGCGTGGGAGCTGTTTTTT. It specifies CAWSGKPAWELFF.

The rearrangement uses TRBV4-1 and TRBJ2-2; maybe TRBD2 (7 bases). This CDR3 has 16 residues. The V end was cut by 8 bases, the J end by 1 base, with 17 bases between. CDR1 MGHRA and CDR2 YSYEKL come from the germline V gene. CDR3 DNA: TGCGCCAGCGCCCCCAGGGGAGGGAAGAACACCGGGGAGCTGTTTTTT. It translates to CASAPRGGKNTGELFF.

The chain has TRBV18 and TRBJ1-5; perhaps TRBD1 as D (5 bases). CDR3 size: 14 residues. The germline CDR1 and CDR2 sequences are KGHSH and LQKENI. Trimming removed 3 bases from V and 0 bases from J, with 6 bases in between. The CDR3 loop is CASSPTDSNQPQHF. CDR3 sequence (DNA): TGTGCCAGCTCACCGACAGATAGCAATCAGCCCCAGCATTTT.

The DNA for the CDR3 is TGTGCCAGCAGTTCCCTGTGGGAGACCCAGTACTTC. It translates to CASSSLWETQYF. The chain is built from TRBV28 and TRBJ2-5; unclear D gene. Germline V lookup: CDR1 MDHEN, CDR2 SYDVKM. This CDR3 comprises 12 residues. The V end lost 4 bases, the J end lost 5 bases, and 8 bases lay between the germline ends.

This clone has only one observation. The chain is built from TRBV29-1 and TRBJ2-7; D ambiguous. CDR3 length: 13 amino acids. Trimming left V 1 base short and J 7 bases short, with 14 bases between. Per germline, CDR1 SQVTM and CDR2 ANQGSEA. CDR3 bases: TGCAGCGTTGAAGTCGGCACAGAATTGGAGCAGTACTTC. Protein: CSVEVGTELEQYF.

This clone was seen a handful of times. This sequence joins TRBV10-3 and TRBJ2-7; D perhaps matches TRBD2 (5 bases). The CDR3 is 14 residues long. Germline CDR1 reads ENHRY; CDR2 reads SYGVKD. The V and J ends lost 0 bases and 0 bases respectively, with 6 bases between them. CDR3 in DNA: TGTGCCATCAGTGAGTCCCGGGACTCCTACGAGCAGTACTTC. Amino acids: CAISESRDSYEQYF.

This sequence joins TRBV5-1 and TRBJ2-7; 8 nucleotides match TRBD1. The germline gives CDR1 SGHRS, CDR2 YFSETQ. V was clipped by 2 bases and J by 2 bases; unmatched bases: 3. This CDR3 is built from 14 residues. CDR3 residues: CASSFGTGTYEQYF. In DNA, the CDR3 is TGCGCCAGCAGCTTCGGGACAGGTACCTACGAGCAGTACTTC.

The V gene is TRBV10-3, the J gene TRBJ2-1; tentative D call: TRBD2 (6 bases). V was trimmed by 9 bases and J by 5 bases, leaving 17 bases between them. The CDR3 is 14 amino acids. Germline CDR1 and CDR2: ENHRY and SYGVKD. In DNA, the CDR3 is TGTGCCATAACCGCGGGACTGAACAACAATGAGCAGTTCTTC. This translates into CAITAGLNNNEQFF.

The rearrangement joins TRBV28 to TRBJ2-7; 9 bases fit TRBD1. V trimming: 5 bases; J trimming: 0 bases; junction bases outside the gene matches: 5. CDR3 length equals 15 residues. Germline V gene lookup returns CDR1 MDHEN and CDR2 SYDVKM. CDR3 sequence (DNA): TGTGCCAGCAGTGGACAGGGGACAAACTCCTACGAGCAGTACTTC. This sequence encodes CASSGQGTNSYEQYF.